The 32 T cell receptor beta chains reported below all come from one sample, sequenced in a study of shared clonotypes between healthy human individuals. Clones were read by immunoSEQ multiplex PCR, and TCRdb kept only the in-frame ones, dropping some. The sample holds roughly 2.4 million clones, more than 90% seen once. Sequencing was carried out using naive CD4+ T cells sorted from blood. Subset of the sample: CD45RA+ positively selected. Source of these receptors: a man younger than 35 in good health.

CDR3 nucleotides: TGTGCCAGCTCACCACCATCGGGGAATCAAGAGACCCAGTACTTC. It translates to CASSPPSGNQETQYF. V is TRBV18 and J is TRBJ2-5; the D gene is possibly TRBD2 (5 bases). The V and J ends lost 0 bases and 2 bases respectively, with 10 bases between them. The CDR3 totals 15 residues. Germline-derived CDR1 and CDR2 are KGHSH and LQKENI.

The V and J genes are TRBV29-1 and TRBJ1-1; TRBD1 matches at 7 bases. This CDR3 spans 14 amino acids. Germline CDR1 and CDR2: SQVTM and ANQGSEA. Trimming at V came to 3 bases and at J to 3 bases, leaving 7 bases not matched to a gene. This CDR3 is CSVENRGKHTEAFF. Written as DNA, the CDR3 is TGCAGCGTTGAGAACAGGGGTAAGCACACTGAAGCTTTCTTT.

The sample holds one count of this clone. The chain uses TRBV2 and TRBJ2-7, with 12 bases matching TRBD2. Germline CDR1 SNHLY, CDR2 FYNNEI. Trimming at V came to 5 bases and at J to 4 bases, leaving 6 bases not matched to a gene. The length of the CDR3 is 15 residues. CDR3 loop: CASSSLAGGSYEQYF. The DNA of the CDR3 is TGTGCCAGCAGTTCCCTAGCGGGAGGGAGTTACGAGCAGTACTTC. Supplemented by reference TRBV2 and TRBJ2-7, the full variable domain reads EPEVTQTPSHQVTQMGQEVILRCVPISNHLYFYWYRQILGQKVEFLVSFYNNEISEKSEIFDDQFSVERPDGSNFTLKIRSTKLEDSAMYFCASSSLAGGSYEQYFGPGTRLTVT.

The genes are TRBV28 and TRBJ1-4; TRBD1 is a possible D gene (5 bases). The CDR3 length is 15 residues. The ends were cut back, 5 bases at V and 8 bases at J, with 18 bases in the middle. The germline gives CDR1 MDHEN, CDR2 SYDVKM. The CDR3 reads CASSTPGLPMEKLFF. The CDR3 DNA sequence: TGTGCCAGCAGTACTCCGGGACTGCCGATGGAAAAACTGTTTTTT.

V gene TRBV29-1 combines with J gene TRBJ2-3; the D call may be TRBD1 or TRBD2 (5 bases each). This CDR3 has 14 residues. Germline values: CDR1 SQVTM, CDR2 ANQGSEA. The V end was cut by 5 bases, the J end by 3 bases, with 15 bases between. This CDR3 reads CSVFEGKRTDTQYF. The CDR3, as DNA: TGCAGCGTTTTTGAGGGGAAGAGGACAGATACGCAGTATTTT.

The CDR3 sequence is CAISELGGRTDTQYF. CDR3 DNA: TGTGCCATCAGTGAGTTGGGCGGGAGGACAGATACGCAGTATTTT. The gene calls are TRBV10-3 and TRBJ2-3, with 8 bases fitting TRBD2. This CDR3 spans 15 amino acids. The germline CDR1 and CDR2 sequences are ENHRY and SYGVKD. Losses at the gene ends were 1 base for V and 3 bases for J; bases not matched to a gene: 3.

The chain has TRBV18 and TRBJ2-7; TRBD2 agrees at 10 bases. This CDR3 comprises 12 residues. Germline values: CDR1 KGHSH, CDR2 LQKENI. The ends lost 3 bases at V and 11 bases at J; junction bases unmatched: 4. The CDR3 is CASSPLAGGKYF. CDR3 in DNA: TGTGCCAGCTCACCCTTAGCGGGAGGAAAGTACTTC.

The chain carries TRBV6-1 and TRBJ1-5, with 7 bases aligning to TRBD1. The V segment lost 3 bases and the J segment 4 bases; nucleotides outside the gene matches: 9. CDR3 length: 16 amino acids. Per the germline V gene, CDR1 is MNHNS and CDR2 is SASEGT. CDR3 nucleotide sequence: TGTGCCAGCAGTGAGGCGGGACAGTCTCTTAATCAGCCCCAGCATTTT. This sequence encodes CASSEAGQSLNQPQHF.

The DNA of the CDR3 is TGTGCCAGCAGCTTGGCTCTTGGCGGGAGGGCAGAGACCCAGTACTTC. The encoded protein is CASSLALGGRAETQYF. This chain links TRBV7-2 with TRBJ2-5, with TRBD2 identical over 9 bases. The CDR3 is 16 residues long. V trimming: 3 bases; J trimming: 4 bases; junction bases outside the gene matches: 9. Germline CDR1 is SGHTA and CDR2 is FQGNSA.

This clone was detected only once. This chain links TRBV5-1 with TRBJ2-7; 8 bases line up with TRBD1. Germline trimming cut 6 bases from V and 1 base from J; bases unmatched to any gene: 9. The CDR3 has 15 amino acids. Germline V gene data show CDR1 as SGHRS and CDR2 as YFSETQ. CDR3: CASNTGTGVSYEQYF. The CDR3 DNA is TGCGCCAGCAACACGGGGACAGGTGTTTCCTACGAGCAGTACTTC. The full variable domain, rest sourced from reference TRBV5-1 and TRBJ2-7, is KAGVTQTPRYLIKTRGQQVTLSCSPISGHRSVSWYQQTPGQGLQFLFEYFSETQRNKGNFPGRFSGRQFSNSRSEMNVSTLELGDSALYLCASNTGTGVSYEQYFGPGTRLTVT.

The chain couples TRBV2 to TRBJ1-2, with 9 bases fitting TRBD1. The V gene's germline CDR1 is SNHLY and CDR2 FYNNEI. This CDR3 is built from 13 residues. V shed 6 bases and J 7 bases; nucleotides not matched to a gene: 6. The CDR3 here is CASRAQGAGGYTF. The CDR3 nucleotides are TGTGCCAGCAGGGCACAGGGGGCGGGTGGCTACACCTTC.

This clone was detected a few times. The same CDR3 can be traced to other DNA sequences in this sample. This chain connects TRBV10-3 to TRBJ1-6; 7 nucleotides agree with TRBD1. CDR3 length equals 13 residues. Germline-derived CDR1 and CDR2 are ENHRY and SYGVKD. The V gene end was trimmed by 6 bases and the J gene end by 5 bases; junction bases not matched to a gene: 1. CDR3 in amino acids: CAIRQGNNSPLHF. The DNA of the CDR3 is TGTGCCATCAGACAGGGGAATAATTCACCCCTCCACTTT.

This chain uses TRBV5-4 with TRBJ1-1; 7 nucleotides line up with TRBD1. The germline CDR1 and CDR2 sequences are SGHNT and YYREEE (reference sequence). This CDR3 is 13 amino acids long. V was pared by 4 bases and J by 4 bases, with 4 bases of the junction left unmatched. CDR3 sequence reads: CASSRTGVTEAFF. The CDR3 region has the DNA TGTGCCAGCAGCCGTACAGGGGTCACTGAAGCTTTCTTT.

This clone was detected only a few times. The CDR3 DNA sequence: TGCGCCAGCAGCCGCAGCACAGATACGCAGTATTTT. Translation gives CASSRSTDTQYF. The chain combines TRBV4-3 with TRBJ2-3, with D uncertain. V was clipped by 4 bases and J by 0 bases, with 2 bases between them. There are 12 residues in the CDR3. The germline gives CDR1 LGHNA, CDR2 YSLEER.

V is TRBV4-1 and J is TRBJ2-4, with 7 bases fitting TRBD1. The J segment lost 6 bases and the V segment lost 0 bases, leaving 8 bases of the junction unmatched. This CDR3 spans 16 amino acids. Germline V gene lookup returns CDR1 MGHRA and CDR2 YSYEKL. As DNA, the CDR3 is TGCGCCAGCAGCCAAGATCCAGGGGGACCCGGAAACATTCAGTACTTC. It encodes CASSQDPGGPGNIQYF.

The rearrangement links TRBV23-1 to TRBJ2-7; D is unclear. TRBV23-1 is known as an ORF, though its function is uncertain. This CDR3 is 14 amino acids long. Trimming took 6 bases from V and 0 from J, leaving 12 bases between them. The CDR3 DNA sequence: TGCGCCAGCAGGCCACTGGTGGTCTCCTACGAGCAGTACTTC. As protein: CASRPLVVSYEQYF.

The CDR3 DNA is TGTGCCATCAGTGGGGGACAGGGGGTCGTCACCGGGGAGCTGTTTTTT. Translated: CAISGGQGVVTGELFF. The chain carries TRBV10-3 and TRBJ2-2, with 11 bases identical to TRBD1. CDR1 ENHRY and CDR2 SYGVKD come from the germline V gene. There are 16 residues in the CDR3. Trimming at V came to 4 bases and at J to 4 bases, leaving 5 bases not matched to a gene.

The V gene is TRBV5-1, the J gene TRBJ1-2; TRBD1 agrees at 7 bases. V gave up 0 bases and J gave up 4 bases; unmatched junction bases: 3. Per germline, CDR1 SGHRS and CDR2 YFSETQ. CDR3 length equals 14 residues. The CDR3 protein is CASSLGRGTYGYTF. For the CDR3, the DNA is TGCGCCAGCAGCTTGGGCAGGGGGACCTATGGCTACACCTTC.

This CDR3 reads CATSQDRPEVYTQYF. DNA of the CDR3: TGTGCCACCTCGCAGGACCGTCCTGAGGTCTATACGCAGTATTTT. The chain uses TRBV15 and TRBJ2-3; D call uncertain. The CDR3 consists of 15 residues. Germline V gene lookup returns CDR1 LNHNV and CDR2 YYDKDF (reference sequence). V gave up 8 bases and J gave up 7 bases, with 22 bases separating them. Full variable domain (missing parts from reference TRBV15 and TRBJ2-3): DAMVIQNPRYQVTQFGKPVTLSCSQTLNHNVMYWYQQKSSQAPKLLFHYYDKDFNNEADTPDNFQSRRPNTSFCFLDIRSPGLGDTAMYLCATSQDRPEVYTQYFGPGTRLTVL.

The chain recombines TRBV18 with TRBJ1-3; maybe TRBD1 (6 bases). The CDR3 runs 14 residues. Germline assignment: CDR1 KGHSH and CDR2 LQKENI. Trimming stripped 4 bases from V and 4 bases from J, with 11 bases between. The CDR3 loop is CASSQQGYGNTIYF. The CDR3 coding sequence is TGTGCCAGCTCACAACAGGGATACGGAAACACCATATATTTT.

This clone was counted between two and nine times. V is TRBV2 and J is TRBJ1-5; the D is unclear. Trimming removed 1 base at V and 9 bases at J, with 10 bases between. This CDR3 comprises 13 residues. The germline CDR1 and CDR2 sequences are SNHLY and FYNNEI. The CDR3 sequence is CASSEESARPQHF. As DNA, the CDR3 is TGTGCCAGCAGTGAAGAAAGTGCTCGGCCCCAGCATTTT.

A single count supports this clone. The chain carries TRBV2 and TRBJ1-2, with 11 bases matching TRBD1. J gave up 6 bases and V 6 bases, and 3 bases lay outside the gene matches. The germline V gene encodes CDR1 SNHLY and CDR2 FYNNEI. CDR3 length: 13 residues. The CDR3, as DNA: TGTGCCAGCAGCCGGACAGGGGGCGATGGCTACACCTTC. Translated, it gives CASSRTGGDGYTF.

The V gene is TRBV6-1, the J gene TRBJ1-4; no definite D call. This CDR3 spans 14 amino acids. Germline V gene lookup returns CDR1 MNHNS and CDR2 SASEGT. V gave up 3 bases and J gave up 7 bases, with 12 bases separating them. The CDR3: CASSERVKGEKLFF. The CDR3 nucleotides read TGTGCCAGCAGTGAGAGGGTTAAGGGTGAAAAACTGTTTTTT.

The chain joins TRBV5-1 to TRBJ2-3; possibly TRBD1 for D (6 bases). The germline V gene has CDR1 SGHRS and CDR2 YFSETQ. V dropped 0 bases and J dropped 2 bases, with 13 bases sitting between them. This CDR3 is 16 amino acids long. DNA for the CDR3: TGCGCCAGCAGCTTGGGGACAGACTTTTTCACAGATACGCAGTATTTT. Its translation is CASSLGTDFFTDTQYF.

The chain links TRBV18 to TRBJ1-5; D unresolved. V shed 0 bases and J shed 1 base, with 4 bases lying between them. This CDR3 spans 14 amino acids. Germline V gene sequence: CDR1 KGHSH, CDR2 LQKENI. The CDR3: CASSPPQSNQPQHF. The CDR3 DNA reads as TGTGCCAGCTCACCACCGCAGAGCAATCAGCCCCAGCATTTT. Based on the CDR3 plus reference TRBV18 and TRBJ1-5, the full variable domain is NAGVMQNPRHLVRRRGQEARLRCSPMKGHSHVYWYRQLPEEGLKFMVYLQKENIIDESGMPKERFSAEFPKEGPSILRIQQVVRGDSAAYFCASSPPQSNQPQHFGDGTRLSIL.

CDR3 loop: CASSLMGTSPNEQFF. The DNA for the CDR3 is TGTGCCAGCAGCTTAATGGGGACTAGCCCGAATGAGCAGTTCTTC. The chain uses TRBV7-2 and TRBJ2-1; 9 bases align to TRBD2. V gave up 2 bases and J gave up 7 bases; unmatched junction bases: 6. The CDR3 is made up of 15 amino acids. Looked up from germline, CDR1 is SGHTA and CDR2 is FQGNSA.

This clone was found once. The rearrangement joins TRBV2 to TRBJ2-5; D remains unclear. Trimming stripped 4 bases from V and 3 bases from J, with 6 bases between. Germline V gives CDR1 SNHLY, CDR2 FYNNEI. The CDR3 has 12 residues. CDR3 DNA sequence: TGTGCCAGCAGTGCTAGGGAAGAGACCCAGTACTTC. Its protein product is CASSAREETQYF.

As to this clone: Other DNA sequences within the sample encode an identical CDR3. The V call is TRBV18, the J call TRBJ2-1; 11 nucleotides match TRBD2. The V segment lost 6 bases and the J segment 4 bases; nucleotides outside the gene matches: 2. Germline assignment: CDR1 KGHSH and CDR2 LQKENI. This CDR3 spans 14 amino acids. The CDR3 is CASSGTSGYNEQFF. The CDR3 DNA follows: TGTGCCAGCTCCGGGACTAGCGGATACAATGAGCAGTTCTTC.

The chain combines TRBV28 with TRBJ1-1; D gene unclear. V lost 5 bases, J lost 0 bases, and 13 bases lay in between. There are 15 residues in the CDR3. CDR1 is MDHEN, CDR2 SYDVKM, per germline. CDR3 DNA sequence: TGTGCCAGCAGTCCCCCTGACGGCCTGAACACTGAAGCTTTCTTT. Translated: CASSPPDGLNTEAFF.

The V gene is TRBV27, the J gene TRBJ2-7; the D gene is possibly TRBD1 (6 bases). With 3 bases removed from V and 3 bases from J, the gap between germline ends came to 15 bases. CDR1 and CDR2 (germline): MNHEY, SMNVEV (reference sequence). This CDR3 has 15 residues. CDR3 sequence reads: CASSLLPTGNYEQYF. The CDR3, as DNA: TGTGCCAGCAGTTTGCTCCCCACAGGGAACTACGAGCAGTACTTC.

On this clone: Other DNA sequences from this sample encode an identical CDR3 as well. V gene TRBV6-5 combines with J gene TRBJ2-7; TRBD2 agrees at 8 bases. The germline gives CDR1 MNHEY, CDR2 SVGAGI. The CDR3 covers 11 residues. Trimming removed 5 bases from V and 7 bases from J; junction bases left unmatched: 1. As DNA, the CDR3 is TGTGCCAGCAGTCGCGGGGGGGAGCAGTACTTC. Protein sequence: CASSRGGEQYF.

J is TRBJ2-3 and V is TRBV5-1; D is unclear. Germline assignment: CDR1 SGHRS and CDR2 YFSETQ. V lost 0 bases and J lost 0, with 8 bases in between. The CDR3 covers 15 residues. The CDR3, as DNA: TGCGCCAGCAGCTTGGCCACTTCTAGCACAGATACGCAGTATTTT. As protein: CASSLATSSTDTQYF.